This record looks at one TCR beta chain sequence and its context. The sample originates from a study of T cell changes during pregnancy in multiple sclerosis. TCRdb's copy holds only in-frame clones and misses some; the assay was immunoSEQ multiplex PCR. The sample has around 56,000 clones, 89% seen once; the top ten hold under 2%. This CDR3 contains 13 residues. CDR1 and CDR2 (germline): SNHLY, FYNNEI. With V trimmed by 4 bases and J by 9 bases, 5 bases remained unmatched. V and J are TRBV2 and TRBJ2-4; 8 nucleotides match TRBD1. This TCR was sampled from a female donor with multiple sclerosis, enrolled in a pregnancy study. Sequenced here: peripheral blood, sampled after pregnancy. CDR3 residues: CASSGGQGSIQYF. Written as DNA, the CDR3 is TGTGCCAGCAGTGGAGGACAGGGCAGCATTCAGTACTTC.